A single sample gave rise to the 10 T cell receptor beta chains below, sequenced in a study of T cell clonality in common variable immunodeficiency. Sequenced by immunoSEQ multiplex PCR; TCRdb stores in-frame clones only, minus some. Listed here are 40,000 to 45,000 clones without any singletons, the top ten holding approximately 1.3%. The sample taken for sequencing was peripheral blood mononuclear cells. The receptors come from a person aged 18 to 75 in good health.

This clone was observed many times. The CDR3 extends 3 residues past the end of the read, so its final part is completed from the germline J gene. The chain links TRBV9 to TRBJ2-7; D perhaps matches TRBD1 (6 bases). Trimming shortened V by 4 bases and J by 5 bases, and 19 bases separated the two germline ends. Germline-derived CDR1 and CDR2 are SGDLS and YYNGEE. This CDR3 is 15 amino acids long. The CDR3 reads CASSLGTLGGDEQYF. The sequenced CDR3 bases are TGTGCCAGCAGCCTGGGGACCCTAGGGGGAGACGAG.

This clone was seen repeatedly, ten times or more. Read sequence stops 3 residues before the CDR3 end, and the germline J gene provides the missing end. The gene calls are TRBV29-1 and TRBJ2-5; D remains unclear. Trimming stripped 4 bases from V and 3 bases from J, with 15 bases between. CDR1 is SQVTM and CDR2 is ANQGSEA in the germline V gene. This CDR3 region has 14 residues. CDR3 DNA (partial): TGCAGCGTTGTCTCCCAAGGGCAGAAAGAGACC. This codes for CSVVSQGQKET. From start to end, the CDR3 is CSVVSQGQKETQYF.

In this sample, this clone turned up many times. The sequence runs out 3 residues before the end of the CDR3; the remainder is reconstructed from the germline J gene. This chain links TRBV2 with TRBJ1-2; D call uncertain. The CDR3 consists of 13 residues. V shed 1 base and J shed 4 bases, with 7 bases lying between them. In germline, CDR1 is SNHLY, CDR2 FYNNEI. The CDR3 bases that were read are TGTGCCAGCAGTGAAGGGCAGTTCTATGGC. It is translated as CASSEGQFYG. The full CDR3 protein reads CASSEGQFYGYTF.

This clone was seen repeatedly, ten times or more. CDR3 DNA, as far as it was read: TGTGCCAGCTCATCGGGCGGGGGCGCCGGGGAG. Its translation: CASSSGGGAGE. The entire CDR3 reads CASSSGGGAGELFF. The chain couples TRBV18 to TRBJ2-2, with D possibly matching TRBD2 (7 bases). The sequence runs out 3 residues before the end of the CDR3; the remainder is reconstructed from the germline J gene. V shed 5 bases and J shed 6 bases, with 13 bases lying between them. The CDR3 has 14 amino acids. Germline values: CDR1 KGHSH, CDR2 LQKENI.

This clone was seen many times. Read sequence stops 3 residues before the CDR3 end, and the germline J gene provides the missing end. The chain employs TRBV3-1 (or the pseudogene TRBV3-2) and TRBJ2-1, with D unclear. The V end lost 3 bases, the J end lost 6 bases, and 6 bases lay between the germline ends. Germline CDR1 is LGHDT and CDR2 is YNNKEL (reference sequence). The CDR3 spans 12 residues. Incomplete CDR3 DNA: TGTGCCAGCAGCCATCTAACCAATGAG. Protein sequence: CASSHLTNE. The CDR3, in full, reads CASSHLTNEQFF.

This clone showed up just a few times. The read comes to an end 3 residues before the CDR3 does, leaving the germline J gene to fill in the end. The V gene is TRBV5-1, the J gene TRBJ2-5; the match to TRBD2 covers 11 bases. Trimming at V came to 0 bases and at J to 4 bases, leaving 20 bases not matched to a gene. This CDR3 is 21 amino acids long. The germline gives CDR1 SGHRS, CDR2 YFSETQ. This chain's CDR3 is CASSLALGHLLAGGPPETQYF. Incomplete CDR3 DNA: TGCGCCAGCAGCTTGGCCTTAGGTCACCTATTAGCGGGAGGGCCCCCAGAGACC. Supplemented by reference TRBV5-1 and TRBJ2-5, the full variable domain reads KAGVTQTPRYLIKTRGQQVTLSCSPISGHRSVSWYQQTPGQGLQFLFEYFSETQRNKGNFPGRFSGRQFSNSRSEMNVSTLELGDSALYLCASSLALGHLLAGGPPETQYFGPGTRLLVL.

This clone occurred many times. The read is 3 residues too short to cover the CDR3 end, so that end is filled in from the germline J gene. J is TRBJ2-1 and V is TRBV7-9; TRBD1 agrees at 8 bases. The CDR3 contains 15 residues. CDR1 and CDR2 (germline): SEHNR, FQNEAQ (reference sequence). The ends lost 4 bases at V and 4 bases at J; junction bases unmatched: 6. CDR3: CASSSGQGSYNEQFF. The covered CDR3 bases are TGTGCCAGCAGCTCCGGACAGGGCTCATACAATGAG.

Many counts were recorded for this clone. The sequenced CDR3 bases are TGTGCCAGCAGCTTGATTAGCGGGGGGTACCAAGAGACC. This encodes CASSLISGGYQET. The full CDR3 reads CASSLISGGYQETQYF. J is TRBJ2-5 and V is TRBV5-4; 10 nucleotides align to TRBD2. The CDR3 extends 3 residues past the end of the read, so its final part is completed from the germline J gene. J gave up 0 bases and V 1 base, and 3 bases lay outside the gene matches. Germline values: CDR1 SGHNT, CDR2 YYREEE (reference sequence). This CDR3 has 16 residues.

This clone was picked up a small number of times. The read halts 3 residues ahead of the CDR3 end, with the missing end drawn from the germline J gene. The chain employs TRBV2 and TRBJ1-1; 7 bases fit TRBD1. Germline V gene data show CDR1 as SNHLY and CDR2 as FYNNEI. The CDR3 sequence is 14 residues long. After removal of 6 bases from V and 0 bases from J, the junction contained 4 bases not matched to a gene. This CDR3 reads CASSADRVNTEAFF. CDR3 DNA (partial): TGTGCCAGCAGCGCAGACAGGGTGAACACTGAA. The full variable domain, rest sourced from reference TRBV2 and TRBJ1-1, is EPEVTQTPSHQVTQMGQEVILRCVPISNHLYFYWYRQILGQKVEFLVSFYNNEISEKSEIFDDQFSVERPDGSNFTLKIRSTKLEDSAMYFCASSADRVNTEAFFGQGTRLTVV.

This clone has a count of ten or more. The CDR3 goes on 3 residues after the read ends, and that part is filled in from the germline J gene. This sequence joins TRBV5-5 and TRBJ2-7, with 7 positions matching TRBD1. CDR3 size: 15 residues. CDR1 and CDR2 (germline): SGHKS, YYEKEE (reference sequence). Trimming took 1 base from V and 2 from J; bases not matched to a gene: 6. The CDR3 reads CASSLQQGNAYEQYF. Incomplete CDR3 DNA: TGTGCCAGCAGCTTGCAACAGGGGAATGCCTACGAG.